This T cell receptor beta chain was identified in a study of blood T cell repertoires in COVID-19. Overall study: The United States, Italy and Spain provided the acute and convalescent COVID-19 samples.

Germline V gene data show CDR1 as MGHRA and CDR2 as YSYEKL. The CDR3 totals 13 residues. V was shortened by 4 bases and J by 4 bases, with 10 bases between the two germline ends. Using immunoSEQ multiplex PCR, the repertoire was profiled, and TCRdb retains in-frame clones only, with some absent. The table shows hundreds of thousands of clones, with 83% occurring only once. Those designated as exposed participants met a COVID-19 case within 2 weeks before study entry. The receptor comes from a woman in her fifties or sixties who had been exposed to COVID-19. This chain joins TRBV4-1 and TRBJ1-1; the D is unclear. Sequenced input: PBMCs or T cells enriched from blood (not recorded which). CDR3 sequence: CASSLPAGTEAFF. The CDR3 nucleotides are TGCGCCAGCAGCCTCCCCGCGGGCACTGAAGCTTTCTTT.